The clone carrying this TCR beta chain turned up a few times. Its target is not known. Expressed TCRB transcripts were sequenced after all isolated RNA was converted to cDNA. Some clones are missing from TCRdb's copy, which holds only in-frame ones; the method was immunoSEQ multiplex PCR. In the table there are about 300,000 clones, 13% of which are singletons. The record originates from a study of beta chain features in type 1 diabetes. Study observations and caveats: Among all four CD4+ subsets, Type 1 diabetes patients had TCRB CDR3s that were moderately but significantly shorter.

V was cut by 4 bases and J by 0 bases, with 20 bases left in between. The CDR3 sequence is 18 residues long. The germline V gene encodes CDR1 SGDLS and CDR2 YYNGEE. This clonotype was obtained from a woman aged 18-30 years with type 1 diabetes. Sequenced input: naive CD4+ T cells from blood. V usage is TRBV9 and J usage is TRBJ2-1; D ambiguous. The CDR3 protein is CASSPTTMTPSSYNEQFF. CDR3 bases: TGTGCCAGCAGCCCCACAACAATGACTCCCAGCTCCTACAATGAGCAGTTCTTC. The variable domain in full, with the rest retrieved from reference TRBV9 and TRBJ2-1, is DSGVTQTPKHLITATGQRVTLRCSPRSGDLSVYWYQQSLDQGLQFLIQYYNGEERAKGNILERFSAQQFPDLHSELNLSSLELGDSALYFCASSPTTMTPSSYNEQFFGPGTRLTVL.